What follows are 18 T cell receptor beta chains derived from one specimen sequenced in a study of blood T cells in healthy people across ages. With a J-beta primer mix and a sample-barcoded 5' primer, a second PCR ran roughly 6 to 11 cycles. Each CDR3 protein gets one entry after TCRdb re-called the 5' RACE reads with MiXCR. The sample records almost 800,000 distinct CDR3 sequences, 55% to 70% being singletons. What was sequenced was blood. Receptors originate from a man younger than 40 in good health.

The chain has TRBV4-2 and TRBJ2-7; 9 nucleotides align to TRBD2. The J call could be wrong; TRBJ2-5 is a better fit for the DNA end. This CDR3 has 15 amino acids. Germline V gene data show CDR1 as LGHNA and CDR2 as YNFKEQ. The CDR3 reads CASSQLSGSEETQYF. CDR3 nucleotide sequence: TGTGCCAGCAGCCAACTTAGCGGGAGTGAGGAGACCCAGTACTTC.

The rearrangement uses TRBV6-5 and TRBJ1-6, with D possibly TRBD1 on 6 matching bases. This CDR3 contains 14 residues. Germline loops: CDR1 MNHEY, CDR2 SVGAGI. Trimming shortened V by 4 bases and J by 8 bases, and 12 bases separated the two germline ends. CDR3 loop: CASSFDRRDSPLHF. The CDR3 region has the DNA TGTGCCAGCAGTTTCGACAGGAGGGATTCACCCCTCCACTTT.

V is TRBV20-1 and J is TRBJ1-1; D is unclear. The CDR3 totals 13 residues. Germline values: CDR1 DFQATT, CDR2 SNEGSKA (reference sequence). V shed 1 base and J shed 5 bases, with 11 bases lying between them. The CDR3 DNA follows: TGCAGTGCTAGAGGTTTCCAGCGGACTGAAGCTTTCTTT. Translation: CSARGFQRTEAFF.

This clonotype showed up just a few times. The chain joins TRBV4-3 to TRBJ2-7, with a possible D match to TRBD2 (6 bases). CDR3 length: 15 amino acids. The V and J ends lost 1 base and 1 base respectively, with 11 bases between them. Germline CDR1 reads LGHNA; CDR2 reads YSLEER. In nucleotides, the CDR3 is TGCGCCAGCAGCCAAGTGGTGCGGGGATCCTACGAGCAGTACTTC. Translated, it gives CASSQVVRGSYEQYF.

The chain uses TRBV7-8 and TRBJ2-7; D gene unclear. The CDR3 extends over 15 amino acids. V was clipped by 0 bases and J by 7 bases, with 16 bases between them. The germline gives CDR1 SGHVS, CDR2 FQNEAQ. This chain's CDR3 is CASSLARISYNEQYF. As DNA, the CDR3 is TGTGCCAGCAGCTTAGCCAGGATCTCCTACAATGAGCAGTACTTC.

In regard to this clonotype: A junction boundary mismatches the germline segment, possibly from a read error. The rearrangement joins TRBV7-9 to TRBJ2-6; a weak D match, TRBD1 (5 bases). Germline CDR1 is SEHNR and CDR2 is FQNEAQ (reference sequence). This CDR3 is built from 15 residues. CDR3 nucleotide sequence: TGTGCCAGCAGCTTTCTCAGCTCTGGGGCCAACGTCCTGATTTTC. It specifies CASSFLSSGANVLIF.

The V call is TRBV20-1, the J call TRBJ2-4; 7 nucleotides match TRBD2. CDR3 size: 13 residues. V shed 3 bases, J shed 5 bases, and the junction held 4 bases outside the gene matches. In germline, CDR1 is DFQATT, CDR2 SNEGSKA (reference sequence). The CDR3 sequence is CSASGLAENIQYF. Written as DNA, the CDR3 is TGCAGTGCTAGTGGGCTAGCGGAAAACATTCAGTACTTC.

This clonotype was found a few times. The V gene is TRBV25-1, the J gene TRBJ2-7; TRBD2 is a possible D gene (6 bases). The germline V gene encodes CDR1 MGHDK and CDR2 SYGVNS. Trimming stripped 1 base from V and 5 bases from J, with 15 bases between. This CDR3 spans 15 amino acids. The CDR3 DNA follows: TGTGCCAGCAGTGAATCCGCAGGGAGGCCCCACGAGCAGTACTTC. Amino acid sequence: CASSESAGRPHEQYF.

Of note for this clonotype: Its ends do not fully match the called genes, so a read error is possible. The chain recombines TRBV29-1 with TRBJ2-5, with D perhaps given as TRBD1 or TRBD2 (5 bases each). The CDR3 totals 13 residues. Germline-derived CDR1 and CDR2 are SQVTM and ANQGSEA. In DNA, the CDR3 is TGCAGCGTTGTGGGGGTGTACCAAGAGACCCTGTACTTC. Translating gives CSVVGVYQETLYF. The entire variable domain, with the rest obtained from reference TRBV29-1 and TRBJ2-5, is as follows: SAVISQKPSRDICQRGTSLTIQCQVDSQVTMMFWYRQQPGQSLTLIATANQGSEATYESGFVIDKFPISRPNLTFSTLTVSNMSPEDSSIYLCSVVGVYQETLYFGPGTRLLVL.

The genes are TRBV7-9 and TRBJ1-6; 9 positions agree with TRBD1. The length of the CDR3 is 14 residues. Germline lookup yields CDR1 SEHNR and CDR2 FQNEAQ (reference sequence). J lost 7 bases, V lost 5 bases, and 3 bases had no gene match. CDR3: CASSDGTGNSPLHF. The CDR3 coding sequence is TGTGCCAGCAGCGATGGGACAGGGAATTCACCCCTCCACTTT.

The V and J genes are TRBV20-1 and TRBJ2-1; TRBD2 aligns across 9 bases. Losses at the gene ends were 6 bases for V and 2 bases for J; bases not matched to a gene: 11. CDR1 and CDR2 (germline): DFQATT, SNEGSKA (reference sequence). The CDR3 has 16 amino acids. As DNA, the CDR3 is TGCAGTGCCGCCCCTTTTCTAGCGGGGCCCTACAATGAGCAGTTCTTC. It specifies CSAAPFLAGPYNEQFF.

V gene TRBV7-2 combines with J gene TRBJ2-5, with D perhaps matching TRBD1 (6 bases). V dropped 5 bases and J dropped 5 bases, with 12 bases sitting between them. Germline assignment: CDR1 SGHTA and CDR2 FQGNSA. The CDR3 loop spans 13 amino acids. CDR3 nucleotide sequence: TGTGCCAGCAGCCAAAGGACAGCGGAGACCCAGTACTTC. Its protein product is CASSQRTAETQYF.

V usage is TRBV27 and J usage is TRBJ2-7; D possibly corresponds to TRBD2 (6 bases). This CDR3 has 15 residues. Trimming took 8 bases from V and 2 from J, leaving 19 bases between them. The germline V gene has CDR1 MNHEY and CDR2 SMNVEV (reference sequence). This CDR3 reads CASGKDGSPPYEQYF. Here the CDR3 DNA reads TGTGCCAGCGGAAAAGACGGGAGTCCGCCCTACGAGCAGTACTTC.

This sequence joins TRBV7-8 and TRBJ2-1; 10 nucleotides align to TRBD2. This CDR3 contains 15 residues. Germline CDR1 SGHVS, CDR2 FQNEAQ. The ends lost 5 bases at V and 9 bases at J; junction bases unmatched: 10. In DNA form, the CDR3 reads TGTGCCAGCAGCAAGGGACTAGCGATAGGGGGTGAGCAGTTCTTC. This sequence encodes CASSKGLAIGGEQFF.

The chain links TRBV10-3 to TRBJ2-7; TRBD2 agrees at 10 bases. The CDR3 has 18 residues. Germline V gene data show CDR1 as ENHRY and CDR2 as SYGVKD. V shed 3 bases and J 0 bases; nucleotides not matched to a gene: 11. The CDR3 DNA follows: TGTGCCATCAGTGAACCACCGATAGCGGGGGGTAGCTCCTACGAGCAGTACTTC. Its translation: CAISEPPIAGGSSYEQYF.

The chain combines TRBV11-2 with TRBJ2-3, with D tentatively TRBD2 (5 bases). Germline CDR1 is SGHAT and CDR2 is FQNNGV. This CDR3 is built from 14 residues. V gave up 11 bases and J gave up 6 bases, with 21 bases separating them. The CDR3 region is CACGRTEGRDTQYF. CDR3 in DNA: TGTGCCTGCGGCCGAACAGAGGGAAGGGATACGCAGTATTTT.

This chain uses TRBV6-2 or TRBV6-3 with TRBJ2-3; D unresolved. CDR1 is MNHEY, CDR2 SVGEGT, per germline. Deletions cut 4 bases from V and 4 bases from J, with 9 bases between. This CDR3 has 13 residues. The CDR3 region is CASSSAESDTQYF. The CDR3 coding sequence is TGTGCCAGCAGTTCCGCAGAGTCAGATACGCAGTATTTT.

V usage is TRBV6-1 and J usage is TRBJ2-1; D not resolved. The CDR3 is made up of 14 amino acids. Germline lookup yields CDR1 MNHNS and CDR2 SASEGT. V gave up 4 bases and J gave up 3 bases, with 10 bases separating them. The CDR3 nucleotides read TGTGCCAGCAGTGGAGCGTTAGACTACAATGAGCAGTTCTTC. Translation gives CASSGALDYNEQFF.